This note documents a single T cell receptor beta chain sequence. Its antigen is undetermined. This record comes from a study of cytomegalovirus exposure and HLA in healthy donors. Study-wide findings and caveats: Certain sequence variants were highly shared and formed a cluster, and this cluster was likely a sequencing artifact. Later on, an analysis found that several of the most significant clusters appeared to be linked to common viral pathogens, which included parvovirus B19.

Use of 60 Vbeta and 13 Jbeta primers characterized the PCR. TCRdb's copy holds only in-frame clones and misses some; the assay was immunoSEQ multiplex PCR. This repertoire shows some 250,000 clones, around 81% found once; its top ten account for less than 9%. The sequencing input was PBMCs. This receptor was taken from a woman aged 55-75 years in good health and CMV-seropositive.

The CDR3 coding sequence is TGTGCCAGTAGTCCGCAGCGGATTTCCTACAATGAGCAGTTCTTC. Encoded protein: CASSPQRISYNEQFF. The gene calls are TRBV19 and TRBJ2-1; D perhaps matches TRBD2 (5 bases). CDR1 is LNHDA, CDR2 SQIVND, per germline (reference sequence). The CDR3 sequence is 15 residues long. The ends were cut back, 5 bases at V and 1 base at J, with 12 bases in the middle. The full variable domain, its missing parts supplied by reference TRBV19 and TRBJ2-1, is DGGITQSPKYLFRKEGQNVTLSCEQNLNHDAMYWYRQDPGQGLRLIYYSQIVNDFQKGDIAEGYSVSREKKESFPLTVTSAQKNPTAFYLCASSPQRISYNEQFFGPGTRLTVL.